Detailed here is one T cell receptor beta chain. The antigen remains undetermined. This sample is part of a study of glioma-infiltrating T cells. In the study overall: Before surgery, glioma patients received dexamethasone for at most six days.

Germline V gene sequence: CDR1 DFQATT, CDR2 SNEGSKA (reference sequence). V lost 6 bases to trimming and J lost 8 bases, with 23 bases between them. This CDR3 comprises 15 residues. Study results and limitations: Tissue-blood divergence was below expectation in non-neoplastic patients, above in gliomas. Patients with low tissue-blood divergence carried a signature set of shared blood CDR3 motifs.

Using RNA template, CDR3s of TCR alpha and beta were amplified with iRepertoire arm-PCR. TCRdb reprocessed the multiplex PCR reads via MiXCR and lists one record per CDR3 protein. Counted here are about 380,000 distinct CDR3 sequences, less than 50% occurring once; the ten biggest clones make up around 11%. The clonotype comes from a human donor with low-grade glioma or glioblastoma, undergoing nonglioma brain surgery, or in good health (not recorded which). Sequencing was done on a sample of glioma tissue, nonneoplastic brain tissue, or PBMCs (not recorded which). This rearrangement joins TRBV20-1 to TRBJ1-5, with D possibly matching TRBD1 (5 bases). CDR3 amino acids: CSAQGTGSGSKPQHF. CDR3 sequence (DNA): TGCAGTGCCCAAGGGACCGGAAGTGGCAGTAAGCCCCAGCATTTT.